These 23 T cell receptor beta chains came from one sample sequenced in a study of blood T cell repertoires in COVID-19. The assay was immunoSEQ multiplex PCR, and TCRdb's table has in-frame clones only and misses some. The profile covers about 190,000 clones, with about 88% appearing a single time and 4% to 5.5% taken by the ten largest. Specimen: peripheral blood. The receptor source for this set is a human donor in a cohort sampled during active COVID-19.

The genes are TRBV27 and TRBJ1-4, with D possibly being TRBD1 (6 bases). The CDR3 is 13 residues long. Between the trimmed V and J ends, which lost 8 bases and 4 bases, there was a span of 11 bases. Germline assignment: CDR1 MNHEY and CDR2 SMNVEV (reference sequence). Written as DNA, the CDR3 is TGTGCCAGCGGCTACAGGGTTAATGAAAAACTGTTTTTT. It specifies CASGYRVNEKLFF.

The rearrangement joins TRBV28 to TRBJ1-2, with 7 positions matching TRBD1. J gave up 4 bases and V 5 bases, and 7 bases lay outside the gene matches. Germline CDR1 reads MDHEN; CDR2 reads SYDVKM. The CDR3 extends over 14 amino acids. The CDR3 protein is CASSGAGTVYGYTF. For the CDR3, the DNA is TGTGCCAGCAGTGGGGCCGGGACAGTCTATGGCTACACCTTC.

This chain connects TRBV5-8 to TRBJ2-2; perhaps TRBD1 as D (6 bases). V lost 5 bases and J 5 bases, leaving 13 bases between the germline ends. CDR1 and CDR2 from the germline V gene are SGHTS and YDEGEE. There are 14 residues in the CDR3. CDR3 DNA sequence: TGTGCCAGCAGATACTACAGGGAGACCGGGGAGCTGTTTTTT. Translating gives CASRYYRETGELFF.

The chain couples TRBV7-6 to TRBJ2-7, with a tentative D call TRBD1 (5 bases). The CDR3 length is 13 residues. V lost 1 base and J 12 bases, leaving 16 bases between the germline ends. Germline CDR1 reads SGHVS; CDR2 reads FNYEAQ. The DNA for the CDR3 is TGTGCCAGCAGCTTAGACCCAACAGGCCGGAGGTACTTC. Translated, it gives CASSLDPTGRRYF.

This clone was observed a single time. The rearrangement joins TRBV2 to TRBJ2-7; 10 positions match TRBD2. The trim removed 4 bases at V and 3 bases at J, leaving 3 bases unmatched. The CDR3 sequence is 14 residues long. CDR1 is SNHLY and CDR2 is FYNNEI in the germline V gene. The CDR3 loop is CASSGLAGVYEQYF. The CDR3 region has the DNA TGTGCCAGCAGTGGGCTAGCGGGAGTCTACGAGCAGTACTTC.

This rearrangement joins TRBV5-1 to TRBJ2-3; perhaps TRBD2 as D (5 bases). Germline values: CDR1 SGHRS, CDR2 YFSETQ. The CDR3 sequence is 15 residues long. V lost 2 bases and J 5 bases, leaving 15 bases between the germline ends. The CDR3 DNA reads as TGCGCCAGCAGCTTATCGGGGTCCTGGGGAGATACGCAGTATTTT. This sequence encodes CASSLSGSWGDTQYF.

This chain links TRBV3-1 (or the pseudogene TRBV3-2) with TRBJ2-7, with 9 nucleotides matching TRBD2. In germline, CDR1 is LGHDT, CDR2 YNNKEL (reference sequence). After removal of 2 bases from V and 6 bases from J, the junction contained 8 bases not matched to a gene. This CDR3 comprises 15 residues. CDR3 bases: TGTGCCAGCAGCCAATGGTCTAGCGGGATTGTCGAGCAGTACTTC. Protein sequence: CASSQWSSGIVEQYF.

This clone showed up just once. CDR3 residues: CASSLTGGANVLTF. CDR3 bases: TGTGCCAGCAGCCTAACGGGTGGGGCCAACGTCCTGACTTTC. V gene TRBV7-9 combines with J gene TRBJ2-6; D is unresolved. V lost 5 bases, J lost 3 bases, and 8 bases lay in between. This CDR3 contains 14 residues. Germline CDR1 reads SEHNR; CDR2 reads FQNEAQ (reference sequence).

This clone turned up a few times. The rearrangement uses TRBV5-6 and TRBJ1-6, with D maybe TRBD1 (5 bases). The germline V gene encodes CDR1 SGHDT and CDR2 YYEEEE. The CDR3 loop spans 14 amino acids. V was clipped by 6 bases and J by 5 bases, with 12 bases between them. The CDR3 bases are TGTGCCAGCACCTCGGGCAGGGATAATTCACCCCTCCACTTT. Its protein product is CASTSGRDNSPLHF. Full variable domain (outside the CDR3, taken from reference TRBV5-6 and TRBJ1-6): DAGVTQSPTHLIKTRGQQVTLRCSPKSGHDTVSWYQQALGQGPQFIFQYYEEEERQRGNFPDRFSGHQFPNYSSELNVNALLLGDSALYLCASTSGRDNSPLHFGNGTRLTVT.

The rearrangement links TRBV11-2 to TRBJ2-7; D is unclear. The CDR3 is made up of 11 amino acids. V was shortened by 5 bases and J by 4 bases, with 6 bases between the two germline ends. Germline V gene sequence: CDR1 SGHAT, CDR2 FQNNGV. CDR3 region: CASSPYYEQYF. CDR3 bases: TGTGCCAGCAGCCCGTATTACGAGCAGTACTTC.

The count of this clone is one. The chain links TRBV11-2 to TRBJ2-1; 9 nucleotides agree with TRBD2. Per germline, CDR1 SGHAT and CDR2 FQNNGV. The CDR3 runs to 16 residues. The V gene end was trimmed by 1 base and the J gene end by 6 bases; junction bases not matched to a gene: 7. The CDR3 DNA follows: TGTGCCAGCAGCTTAGCGGCGAGCGGGGGGCGCAATGAGCAGTTCTTC. Residues: CASSLAASGGRNEQFF.

The chain is built from TRBV5-1 and TRBJ1-5, with D possibly being TRBD1 (5 bases). Looked up from germline, CDR1 is SGHRS and CDR2 is YFSETQ. V was shortened by 0 bases and J by 4 bases, with 8 bases between the two germline ends. The CDR3 totals 14 residues. CDR3 DNA: TGCGCCAGCAGCTTGGATGGACAAAATCAGCCCCAGCATTTT. Translating gives CASSLDGQNQPQHF.

The CDR3 DNA reads TGTGCCAGCAGCAGGGACAGTAATGAAAAACTGTTTTTT. Residues: CASSRDSNEKLFF. The chain links TRBV7-2 to TRBJ1-4; 7 positions match TRBD1. With 5 bases clipped from V and 4 bases from J, the junction kept 1 base outside the gene matches. CDR3 length: 13 residues. Germline lookup yields CDR1 SGHTA and CDR2 FQGNSA. Drawing the rest from reference TRBV7-2 and TRBJ1-4, the complete variable domain is GAGVSQSPSNKVTEKGKDVELRCDPISGHTALYWYRQSLGQGLEFLIYFQGNSAPDKSGLPSDRFSAERTGGSVSTLTIQRTQQEDSAVYLCASSRDSNEKLFFGSGTQLSVL.

This chain uses TRBV19 with TRBJ2-1; D is unresolved. Germline lookup yields CDR1 LNHDA and CDR2 SQIVND (reference sequence). Trimming left V 5 bases short and J 3 bases short, with 11 bases between. This CDR3 region has 14 residues. CDR3 bases: TGTGCCAGTAGTGCTGCTGCCGGCTACAATGAGCAGTTCTTC. Protein product: CASSAAAGYNEQFF.

The chain is built from TRBV5-4 and TRBJ1-3; weak D call: TRBD1 (5 bases). V lost 1 base and J lost 4, with 9 bases in between. CDR3 length: 14 amino acids. Per germline, CDR1 SGHNT and CDR2 YYREEE (reference sequence). The CDR3 nucleotides read TGTGCCAGCAGCTTGTCAGGGAACGGAAACACCATATATTTT. Its protein product is CASSLSGNGNTIYF.

This clone was recorded once. The CDR3: CASSQDRGRNEQYF. DNA of the CDR3: TGTGCCAGCAGCCAGGACAGGGGCAGGAACGAGCAGTACTTC. V gene TRBV7-2 combines with J gene TRBJ2-7; TRBD1 matches at 9 bases. The CDR3 spans 14 residues. Germline CDR1 and CDR2: SGHTA and FQGNSA. V lost 5 bases to trimming and J lost 5 bases; unmatched junction nucleotides: 7.

This clone turned up a few times. The J gene is TRBJ2-7, the V gene TRBV28, with unresolved D. This CDR3 comprises 13 residues. CDR1 and CDR2 (germline): MDHEN, SYDVKM. Between the trimmed V and J ends, which lost 5 bases and 5 bases, there was a span of 13 bases. The CDR3, as DNA: TGTGCCAGCAGTGTACCGACTCGGGACGAGCAGTACTTC. Translating it yields CASSVPTRDEQYF.

The gene calls are TRBV27 and TRBJ2-6; 7 bases are a match to TRBD1. The germline gives CDR1 MNHEY, CDR2 SMNVEV (reference sequence). J lost 4 bases, V lost 2 bases, and 5 bases had no gene match. The CDR3 is 16 residues long. The CDR3 here is CASSLETGTGANVLTF. The CDR3, as DNA: TGTGCCAGCAGTTTAGAGACAGGGACCGGGGCCAACGTCCTGACTTTC.

The rearrangement links TRBV6-6 to TRBJ1-4; TRBD1 agrees at 9 bases. V shed 4 bases and J 8 bases; nucleotides not matched to a gene: 5. The CDR3 sequence is 14 residues long. Germline assignment: CDR1 MNHNY and CDR2 SVGAGI (reference sequence). CDR3 DNA: TGTGCCAGCAGTTGGGACAGGGACGGAGAAAAACTGTTTTTT. It encodes CASSWDRDGEKLFF.

The chain uses TRBV19 and TRBJ2-1; possibly TRBD2 for D (5 bases). The germline V and J ends were trimmed by 3 bases and 12 bases, with 15 bases remaining between them. The CDR3 totals 13 residues. In germline, CDR1 is LNHDA, CDR2 SQIVND (reference sequence). The CDR3 nucleotides read TGTGCCAGTAGTATCGGAGGTGAAGGACCGCAGTTCTTC. Amino acid sequence: CASSIGGEGPQFF.

The chain employs TRBV27 and TRBJ2-7; TRBD2 aligns across 11 bases. Germline CDR1 is MNHEY and CDR2 is SMNVEV (reference sequence). The CDR3 is 16 amino acids. V lost 4 bases to trimming and J lost 7 bases; unmatched junction nucleotides: 12. The CDR3 DNA reads as TGTGCCAGCAGTTGGGCTGGCCTAGCGGGAGGAGGTGAGCAGTACTTC. It translates to CASSWAGLAGGGEQYF.

V and J are TRBV10-3 and TRBJ2-7; 8 bases fit TRBD1. The CDR3 totals 18 residues. Germline assignment: CDR1 ENHRY and CDR2 SYGVKD. V was clipped by 0 bases and J by 0 bases; unmatched bases: 10. This CDR3 is CAISESQRAGTGSYEQYF. The CDR3 DNA reads as TGTGCCATCAGTGAGTCGCAAAGAGCCGGGACAGGCTCCTACGAGCAGTACTTC.

The chain is built from TRBV3-1 (or the pseudogene TRBV3-2) and TRBJ2-7; 8 nucleotides match TRBD2. Germline loops: CDR1 LGHDT, CDR2 YNNKEL (reference sequence). The CDR3 sequence is 15 residues long. Trimming cost V 6 bases and J 0 bases; bases outside gene matches: 7. The CDR3 spells CASSHSGAGSYEQYF. CDR3 DNA sequence: TGTGCCAGCAGTCATAGCGGGGCAGGCTCCTACGAGCAGTACTTC.